This TCR beta chain was identified during a study of long-term antiretroviral therapy in people with HIV. The study, taken as a whole, reports: Clonal expansions arising prior to ART prevailed in the repertoire at every time point. Narrower CDR3 length ranges marked HIV repertoires relative to controls.

The CDR3 is 14 residues long. The V gene lost 0 bases and the J gene lost 7 bases, with 11 bases spanning the gap. Germline lookup yields CDR1 SGDLS and CDR2 YYNGEE. Every one of the donors gave at least one pre-ART PBMC sample and at least two post-ART PBMC samples. With regard to this clone: Its antigen remains unidentified.

The libraries were made with immunoSEQ v3.0 at survey level. Measured with immunoSEQ multiplex PCR; TCRdb has only the in-frame clones, and not every one. The table records under 30,000 clones, 75% to 90% of them present only once. This sequence originates from a man aged 35 to 55 with HIV. The sequenced sample was unsorted PBMCs, obtained 0.3 years after starting antiretroviral therapy. The chain uses TRBV9 and TRBJ1-5; D is undetermined. The CDR3 DNA is TGTGCCAGCAGCGTAGATCCGGGAACCCAGCCCCAGCATTTT. Translated, it gives CASSVDPGTQPQHF.